The 10 T cell receptor beta chains below were found in one sample sequenced in a study of blood T cells in healthy people across ages. A J-beta primer mix and a sample-barcoded 5' primer were used in a second PCR of about 7 to 12 cycles. Each CDR3 protein is one row after TCRdb ran MiXCR on the 5' RACE reads. The table has some 1,000,000 distinct CDR3 sequences, approximately 26% seen once. The same data also contributed to another study, on T cells of mothers and their children.

The sequenced material came from blood. Source of these receptors: a girl aged 2 to 10 in good health.

The chain combines TRBV20-1 with TRBJ2-5, with D tentatively TRBD2 (5 bases). The J call may be faulty, since TRBJ2-7 better matches the DNA end. CDR1 is DFQATT, CDR2 SNEGSKA, per germline (reference sequence). This CDR3 is built from 11 residues. Here the CDR3 reads CSARVGDEQYF. In nucleotides, the CDR3 is TGCAGTGCTAGAGTCGGGGACGAGCAGTACTTC.

A note on this clonotype: This probably arose from a read error, given a far larger clone one base away. The rearrangement joins TRBV7-6 to TRBJ2-5; D gene ambiguous. CDR1 is SGHVS and CDR2 is FNYEAQ in the germline V gene. CDR3 length equals 12 residues. CDR3 DNA: TGTGCCAGCAACTTAGGCCAAGAGACCCAGTACTTC. This translates into CASNLGQETQYF.

This clonotype has only a few counts. J is TRBJ1-5 and V is TRBV12-5; 7 bases fit TRBD1. The CDR3 has 15 amino acids. The ends lost 1 base at V and 6 bases at J; junction bases unmatched: 6. Germline lookup yields CDR1 LGHNT and CDR2 FRNRAP. CDR3 in amino acids: CASGLAGQVVQPQHF. For the CDR3, the DNA is TGTGCTAGTGGTTTGGCTGGACAGGTTGTTCAGCCCCAGCATTTT.

This chain links TRBV7-8 with TRBJ2-3, with 8 bases that match TRBD2. The length of the CDR3 is 16 residues. With 2 bases clipped from V and 0 bases from J, the junction kept 4 bases outside the gene matches. CDR1 is SGHVS, CDR2 FQNEAQ, per germline. This chain's CDR3 is CASSLREGSSTDTQYF. The CDR3 bases are TGTGCCAGCAGCTTACGGGAGGGATCTAGCACAGATACGCAGTATTTT. Full variable domain (missing parts from reference TRBV7-8 and TRBJ2-3): GAGVSQSPRYKVAKRGQDVALRCDPISGHVSLFWYQQALGQGPEFLTYFQNEAQLDKSGLPSDRFFAERPEGSVSTLKIQRTQQEDSAVYLCASSLREGSSTDTQYFGPGTRLTVL.

This clonotype has just a few counts. This chain connects TRBV4-3 to TRBJ2-7; 9 bases fit TRBD1. After removal of 0 bases from V and 5 bases from J, the junction contained 5 bases not matched to a gene. The length of the CDR3 is 15 residues. Germline V gives CDR1 LGHNA, CDR2 YSLEER. In DNA, the CDR3 is TGCGCCAGCAGCCAAGACGGGACAGGGTTTAACGAGCAGTACTTC. As protein: CASSQDGTGFNEQYF.

The V and J genes are TRBV12-3 or TRBV12-4 and TRBJ2-5, with D perhaps being TRBD1 or TRBD2 (5 bases each). This CDR3 contains 14 residues. The V gene lost 6 bases and the J gene lost 1 base, with 12 bases spanning the gap. CDR3 protein: CASSRNGGQETQYF. The DNA of the CDR3 is TGTGCCAGCAGCCGTAATGGGGGCCAAGAGACCCAGTACTTC.

This clonotype came up once. Because the CDR3's place on the DNA is in doubt, the DNA is left out and the CDR3 is given as listed by TCRdb. The CDR3 protein is CASSFGSGANVPTF. J is TRBJ2-6 and V is TRBV5-6. The CDR3 is 14 amino acids long, termini counted. The V gene's germline CDR1 is SGHDT and CDR2 YYEEEE.

The chain has TRBV2 and TRBJ2-7, with TRBD2 matching 9 bases. Germline V lookup: CDR1 SNHLY, CDR2 FYNNEI. J was trimmed by 7 bases and V by 7 bases; bases with no gene match: 11. The CDR3 sequence is 14 residues long. DNA of the CDR3: TGTGCCAGCACCAAGACTAGCGGTCTTATGGAGCAGTACTTC. It encodes CASTKTSGLMEQYF.

The chain is built from TRBV7-9 and TRBJ1-3; D uncertain. V was shortened by 3 bases and J by 0 bases, with 6 bases between the two germline ends. The CDR3 consists of 14 residues. Per germline, CDR1 SEHNR and CDR2 FQNEAQ (reference sequence). Here the CDR3 DNA reads TGTGCCAGCAGCTTTCCCAACTCTGGAAACACCATATATTTT. Its protein is CASSFPNSGNTIYF.

J is TRBJ2-1 and V is TRBV27, with D possibly TRBD2 on 5 matching bases. CDR1 MNHEY and CDR2 SMNVEV come from the germline V gene (reference sequence). V was clipped by 5 bases and J by 9 bases, with 11 bases between them. This CDR3 is 12 amino acids long. The CDR3 spells CASSHRTGEQFF. Here the CDR3 DNA reads TGTGCCAGCAGTCATCGGACTGGTGAGCAGTTCTTC.